These T cell receptor beta chains were read from a single sample in a study of T cells in Graves' hyperthyroidism and ophthalmopathy. TCRdb recomputed calls from the multiplex PCR reads with MiXCR, one row per CDR3 protein. The data show fewer than 750,000 distinct CDR3 sequences, about 15% seen once. Material for sequencing was blood. Receptors were obtained from a woman between 45 and 60 years old with Graves' ophthalmopathy. CDR3s include the opening cysteine and the closing phenylalanine or tryptophan. D genes are given only for firm matches. A row's size may be missing; if present it is once, few, many or a size class.

TRBD1 | 15 | TRBJ1-6 | TRBV10-3 | few | TGTGCCATCAGCGCCGACAGGGTCAGTAATTCACCCCTCCACTTT | CAISADRVSNSPLHF
NA | 17 | TRBJ2-1 | TRBV4-3 | many | TGCGCCAGCAGCCAACTACCACTTGGGGTAGCGCGGAATGAGCAGTTCTTC | CASSQLPLGVARNEQFF
TRBD2 | 16 | TRBJ2-7 | TRBV9 | few | TGTGCCAGCAGCGTAGGGGTCGGGCTAGCGGCCTCCGAGCAGTACTTC | CASSVGVGLAASEQYF
NA | 15 | TRBJ1-6 | TRBV6-2/TRBV6-3 | NA | TGTGCCAGCAGCAGACAAAGGGTTTTTGATTCACCCCTCCACTTT | CASSRQRVFDSPLHF
TRBD1 | 19 | TRBJ1-1 | TRBV19 | many | TGTGCCAGTAGTGCCGGGACAGGGATAGCACTAGACCCGGGAGACGAAGCTTTCTTT | CASSAGTGIALDPGDEAFF
TRBD2 | 15 | TRBJ2-7 | TRBV7-8 | many | TGTGCCAGCAGCTTAGTGCCCGGGAGGGCCTACGAGCAGTACTTC | CASSLVPGRAYEQYF
NA | 17 | TRBJ2-7 | TRBV7-9 | NA | TGTGCCAGCAGCTTAGGGGGACTTAGATTTCGGAAAAGCGAGCAGTACTTC | CASSLGGLRFRKSEQYF
NA | 13 | TRBJ2-1 | TRBV5-8 | many | TGTGCCAGCAGCTCGCAGGGGCTCAATGAGCAGTTCTTC | CASSSQGLNEQFF
NA | 13 | TRBJ2-7 | TRBV28 | many | TGTGCCAGCAGTTTAGTGAGCGGCTACGAGCAGTACTTC | CASSLVSGYEQYF
NA | 15 | TRBJ2-5 | TRBV9 | few | TGTGCCAGCAGCGAAACTTTCAGGGGTCAAGAGACCCAGTACTTC | CASSETFRGQETQYF
TRBD1 | 12 | TRBJ1-1 | TRBV20-1 | NA | TGCAGTGCTAACAGGGGGAACACTGAAGCTTTCTTT | CSANRGNTEAFF
TRBD2 | 16 | TRBJ2-2 | TRBV9 | NA | TGTGCCAGCGGCGGGACTAGCGGGGCCAACACCGGGGAGCTGTTTTTT | CASGGTSGANTGELFF
TRBD2 | 14 | TRBJ2-3 | TRBV3-1 | many | TGTGCCAGCAGCCACGGGGGGGGCACAGATACGCAGTATTTT | CASSHGGGTDTQYF
TRBD1 | 14 | TRBJ1-1 | TRBV12-3/TRBV12-4 | many | TGTGCCAGCAGGACGACAGGGTCGGCCACTGAAGCTTTCTTT | CASRTTGSATEAFF
TRBD2 | 16 | TRBJ2-3 | TRBV27 | many | TGTGCCAGCAGTACCAGCACTAGCGGGGCCACAGATACGCAGTATTTT | CASSTSTSGATDTQYF
NA | 14 | TRBJ2-7 | TRBV6-2/TRBV6-3 | few | TGTGCCAGCCTCGGGGACGGACTCTCCTACGAGCAGTACTTC | CASLGDGLSYEQYF
NA | 12 | TRBJ1-2 | TRBV12-3/TRBV12-4 | many | TGTGCCAGCAGTCCAGGGGACTATGGCTACACCTTC | CASSPGDYGYTF
NA | 12 | TRBJ1-5 | TRBV12-3/TRBV12-4 | NA | TGTGCCAGCAGCGGGACGGATCGGCCCCAGCACTTT | CASSGTDRPQHF
TRBD1 | 14 | TRBJ2-7 | TRBV6-1 | many | TGTGCCAGCAGTTACAACGACAGGGACTACGAGCAGTACTTC | CASSYNDRDYEQYF
TRBD1 | 15 | TRBJ2-3 | TRBV7-2 | many | TGTGCCAGCAGCTTTGACAGGGGACTTACAGATACGCAGTATTTT | CASSFDRGLTDTQYF
NA | 20 | TRBJ2-1 | TRBV7-2 | few | TGTGCCAGCAGCTTAGCGTGGGACAACCAGAAGGGGGGGACCTACAATGAGCAGTTCTTC | CASSLAWDNQKGGTYNEQFF
NA | 14 | TRBJ2-7 | TRBV19 | NA | TGTGCCAGTAGTAACCGGGAGTCTCCCCACGAGCAGTACTTC | CASSNRESPHEQYF
TRBD2 | 15 | TRBJ2-3 | TRBV7-3 | many | TGTGCCAGCAGCCGTAGCGGGAGTAAGGCAGATACGCAGTATTTT | CASSRSGSKADTQYF
NA | 14 | TRBJ2-3 | TRBV29-1 | many | TGCAGCGTTGAAGGGACAGAGGCCACAGATACGCAGTATTTT | CSVEGTEATDTQYF
TRBD2 | 19 | TRBJ2-1 | TRBV2 | many | TGTGCCAGCATCCCCCGGGCAGGGAAACTAGCGGGAGTCTACAATGAGCAGTTCTTC | CASIPRAGKLAGVYNEQFF
NA | 14 | TRBJ2-1 | TRBV28 | many | TGTGCCAGCACCCCCGCCGGGAATTACAATGAGCAGTTCTTC | CASTPAGNYNEQFF
TRBD2 | 15 | TRBJ2-7 | TRBV9 | NA | TGTGCCAGCGCCTTAGCGGGAGGGCCGATGAGCGAGCAGTACTTC | CASALAGGPMSEQYF
NA | 12 | TRBJ2-3 | TRBV2 | NA | TGTGCCAGCAGTTACACCACAGATACGCAGTATTTT | CASSYTTDTQYF
TRBD2 | 15 | TRBJ2-1 | TRBV7-3 | many | TGTGCCAGCAGCCTCGGGTGGACTAGCTACAATGAGCAGTTCTTC | CASSLGWTSYNEQFF
NA | 15 | TRBJ1-6 | TRBV24-1 | NA | TGTGCCACCAGTGATTCAGGACAAGGGGATTCACCCCTCCACTTT | CATSDSGQGDSPLHF
TRBD2 | 16 | TRBJ2-3 | TRBV20-1 | many | TGCAGTGCTAGCCCACTAGCGGGGATTTTCACAGATACGCAGTATTTT | CSASPLAGIFTDTQYF
NA | 14 | TRBJ1-2 | TRBV2 | many | TGTGCCAGCAGTGAAGCCGTGGACAGTTATGGCTACACCTTC | CASSEAVDSYGYTF
TRBD1 | 15 | TRBJ2-2 | TRBV6-2/TRBV6-3 | NA | TGTGCCAGCAGTTATTCTACAGGGGGCCCCGGGGAGCTGTTTTTT | CASSYSTGGPGELFF
TRBD2 | 14 | TRBJ2-1 | TRBV30 | many | TGTGCCTGGAGTGGCGTAGCGGGAGCAAATGAGCAGTTCTTC | CAWSGVAGANEQFF
NA | 16 | TRBJ2-4 | TRBV20-1 | many | TGCAGTGCTCCCCGGTTGACAGACCTAGCCAAAAACATTCAGTACTTC | CSAPRLTDLAKNIQYF
TRBD1 | 18 | TRBJ2-6 | TRBV6-1 | NA | TGTGCCAGCAGAAAACGACAGGGAACTCCCTCTGGGGCCAACGTCCTGACTTTC | CASRKRQGTPSGANVLTF
NA | 14 | TRBJ2-3 | TRBV20-1 | few | TGCAGTGCTAGTAAAGCGATGAACACAGATACGCAGTATTTT | CSASKAMNTDTQYF
NA | 11 | TRBJ1-1 | TRBV7-3 | few | TGTGCCAGGGGGGGGGGCACTGAAGCTTTCTTT | CARGGGTEAFF
NA | 11 | TRBJ1-2 | TRBV30 | NA | TGTGCCTGGAGTGGTGGGGATGGCTACACCTTC | CAWSGGDGYTF
NA | 14 | TRBJ2-4 | TRBV11-1 | many | TGTGCCAGCAGCTTATTGCTAGCGCAAAACATTCAGTACTTC | CASSLLLAQNIQYF
NA | 11 | TRBJ2-7 | TRBV20-1 | many | TGCAGTGCTAGCGGCTCACGGGAGCAGTACTTC | CSASGSREQYF
NA | 13 | TRBJ1-2 | TRBV20-1 | many | TGCAGTGCTAGAGCAGACATTGAGTATGGCTACACCTTC | CSARADIEYGYTF
NA | 15 | TRBJ1-1 | TRBV5-1 | NA | TGCGCCAGCAACCGGGACCCCCGGACTAACACTGAAGCTTTCTTT | CASNRDPRTNTEAFF
TRBD1 | 14 | TRBJ2-3 | TRBV5-1 | NA | TGCGCCAGCAGCGTGACAGGGGCCACAGATACGCAGTATTTT | CASSVTGATDTQYF
TRBD1 | 16 | TRBJ1-1 | TRBV28 | many | TGTGCCAGCAGTCAAACAGGGGGCGGGGGGAACACTGAAGCTTTCTTT | CASSQTGGGGNTEAFF
TRBD2 | 16 | TRBJ2-3 | TRBV5-1 | few | TGCGCCAGCCACGACGCGTCTAGCGGGGCCAGTTCGAGGCAGTATTTT | CASHDASSGASSRQYF
TRBD1 | 15 | TRBJ2-7 | TRBV29-1 | many | TGCAGCGTTGTTTTTGGTGAGGACAGGGTCTACGAGCAGTACTTC | CSVVFGEDRVYEQYF
NA | 18 | TRBJ1-5 | TRBV24-1 | NA | TGTGCCACCAGTGATTTGCTGGGGACCAGTCATAGCAATCAGCCCCAGCATTTT | CATSDLLGTSHSNQPQHF